A single sample gave rise to the 28 T cell receptor beta chains below, sequenced in a study of T cell responses to AZD1222 COVID-19 vaccine. Data came from immunoSEQ multiplex PCR; TCRdb stores just in-frame clones and leaves some out. The sample has 150,000 to 170,000 clones; approximately 87% are singletons. The sequencing used peripheral blood, collected on day 0 of MenACWY control vaccination. All receptors come from an adult in good health.

This clone is a singleton in its sample. The chain carries TRBV11-1 and TRBJ1-1; D gene ambiguous. This CDR3 is 14 amino acids long. Germline lookup yields CDR1 SGHAT and CDR2 FQDESV (reference sequence). Trimming removed 2 bases from V and 2 bases from J, with 9 bases in between. The CDR3 sequence is CASSLTSANTEAFF. As DNA, the CDR3 is TGTGCCAGCAGCTTAACGTCAGCAAACACTGAAGCTTTCTTT.

The chain links TRBV28 to TRBJ2-1; either TRBD1 or TRBD2 may supply D (5 bases each). The CDR3 contains 15 residues. Between the trimmed V and J ends, which lost 6 bases and 8 bases, there was a span of 20 bases. The V gene's germline CDR1 is MDHEN and CDR2 SYDVKM. The CDR3 bases are TGTGCCAGCAGGGCGATTGGGGGTTATAATTATGAGCAGTTCTTC. This encodes CASRAIGGYNYEQFF. Complete variable domain (other parts from reference TRBV28 and TRBJ2-1): DVKVTQSSRYLVKRTGEKVFLECVQDMDHENMFWYRQDPGLGLRLIYFSYDVKMKEKGDIPEGYSVSREKKERFSLILESASTNQTSMYLCASRAIGGYNYEQFFGPGTRLTVL.

J is TRBJ2-5 and V is TRBV5-4; D tentatively fits TRBD1 or TRBD2 (6 bases each). Germline V gives CDR1 SGHNT, CDR2 YYREEE (reference sequence). The CDR3 has 15 residues. V was clipped by 4 bases and J by 1 base, with 14 bases between them. As DNA, the CDR3 is TGTGCCAGCAGCGGAGGGGGAGGCGTCCAAGAGACCCAGTACTTC. It translates to CASSGGGGVQETQYF.

The chain has TRBV6-5 and TRBJ1-3; D remains ambiguous. There are 14 residues in the CDR3. V shed 2 bases and J shed 8 bases, with 13 bases lying between them. The germline V gene has CDR1 MNHEY and CDR2 SVGAGI. CDR3 sequence: CASSYTGPEDTIYF. The DNA of the CDR3 is TGTGCCAGCAGTTACACCGGGCCGGAGGACACCATATATTTT.

The chain couples TRBV9 to TRBJ2-1; 7 bases match TRBD2. V dropped 4 bases and J dropped 5; count of bases not matched to a gene: 9. The germline gives CDR1 SGDLS, CDR2 YYNGEE. The CDR3 sequence is 15 residues long. The DNA for the CDR3 is TGTGCCAGCAGCTACAGGACTAGGGTGAACAATGAGCAGTTCTTC. Translating gives CASSYRTRVNNEQFF.

V usage is TRBV4-3 and J usage is TRBJ1-6, with 9 bases identical to TRBD1. This CDR3 is built from 14 residues. Germline CDR1 is LGHNA and CDR2 is YSLEER. J gave up 7 bases and V 6 bases, and 4 bases lay outside the gene matches. In DNA, the CDR3 is TGCGCCAGCAGGATGACAGGGGGAAATTCACCCCTCCACTTT. Its translation is CASRMTGGNSPLHF.

This clone was observed once. The rearrangement uses TRBV28 and TRBJ2-7; D might be TRBD1 (6 bases). The CDR3 totals 16 residues. Germline lookup yields CDR1 MDHEN and CDR2 SYDVKM. Trimming left V 7 bases short and J 2 bases short, with 21 bases between. In nucleotides, the CDR3 is TGTGCCAGCACCCTAGGGGGTAACCCCAATCCCTACGAGCAGTACTTC. Protein: CASTLGGNPNPYEQYF. Together with reference TRBV28 and TRBJ2-7, the CDR3 gives the full variable domain: DVKVTQSSRYLVKRTGEKVFLECVQDMDHENMFWYRQDPGLGLRLIYFSYDVKMKEKGDIPEGYSVSREKKERFSLILESASTNQTSMYLCASTLGGNPNPYEQYFGPGTRLTVT.

The V and J genes are TRBV11-2 and TRBJ1-4; no clear D gene. The CDR3 covers 15 residues. Germline lookup yields CDR1 SGHAT and CDR2 FQNNGV. The V gene lost 1 base and the J gene lost 0 bases, with 6 bases spanning the gap. DNA for the CDR3: TGTGCCAGCAGCTTAGGTCCCGCAACTAATGAAAAACTGTTTTTT. Translating gives CASSLGPATNEKLFF.

The CDR3 here is CASTGGGTVDSPLHF. Written as DNA, the CDR3 is TGTGCCAGCACGGGGGGTGGGACAGTCGATTCACCCCTCCACTTT. The V call is TRBV28, the J call TRBJ1-6, with 7 bases identical to TRBD1. V was clipped by 7 bases and J by 8 bases; unmatched bases: 11. The germline CDR1 and CDR2 sequences are MDHEN and SYDVKM. The CDR3 covers 15 residues.

This chain joins TRBV4-3 and TRBJ2-1; D is uncertain. Trimming stripped 3 bases from V and 6 bases from J, with 9 bases between. From germline, CDR1 is LGHNA and CDR2 YSLEER. The CDR3 sequence is 13 residues long. The CDR3 DNA sequence: TGCGCCAGCAGCCAGGTGGACCTCAATGAGCAGTTCTTC. This translates into CASSQVDLNEQFF.

The CDR3 loop reads CASSSDTGGSNQPQHF. In DNA form, the CDR3 reads TGTGCCAGCAGTTCAGATACAGGGGGTAGCAATCAGCCCCAGCATTTT. The V gene is TRBV6-5, the J gene TRBJ1-5; 8 bases fit TRBD1. V was pared by 4 bases and J by 0 bases, with 5 bases of the junction left unmatched. Germline CDR1 and CDR2: MNHEY and SVGAGI. CDR3 length: 16 residues.

The chain uses TRBV6-5 and TRBJ1-2; D gene unclear. V lost 4 bases, J lost 2 bases, and 11 bases lay in between. The CDR3 consists of 14 residues. In germline, CDR1 is MNHEY, CDR2 SVGAGI. The CDR3 here is CASSFEGPNYGYTF. The CDR3 DNA sequence: TGTGCCAGCAGTTTTGAGGGCCCAAACTATGGCTACACCTTC.

This chain links TRBV6-5 with TRBJ2-7; 10 bases agree with TRBD1. Germline-derived CDR1 and CDR2 are MNHEY and SVGAGI. Trimming took 6 bases from V and 3 from J; bases not matched to a gene: 8. CDR3 length: 15 amino acids. In nucleotides, the CDR3 is TGTGCCAGCAGGAACTCGGGACAGGGGCTCTACGAGCAGTACGTC. It is translated as CASRNSGQGLYEQYV.

This chain uses TRBV4-1 with TRBJ2-1, with D maybe TRBD2 (6 bases). CDR3 length: 15 residues. Germline values: CDR1 MGHRA, CDR2 YSYEKL. With 5 bases removed from V and 7 bases from J, the gap between germline ends came to 18 bases. The CDR3 DNA reads TGCGCCAGCAGCTCATATCATCTAGCGCGAAATGAGCAGTTCTTC. This sequence encodes CASSSYHLARNEQFF.

The chain recombines TRBV5-4 with TRBJ1-1; TRBD1 matches at 7 bases. Per the germline V gene, CDR1 is SGHNT and CDR2 is YYREEE (reference sequence). The ends lost 3 bases at V and 1 base at J; junction bases unmatched: 3. The CDR3 has 14 amino acids. The CDR3 loop is CASSSGQQNTEAFF. The CDR3 DNA is TGTGCCAGCAGCTCGGGACAGCAGAACACTGAAGCTTTCTTT. Full variable domain (remainder filled in from reference TRBV5-4 and TRBJ1-1): ETGVTQSPTHLIKTRGQQVTLRCSSQSGHNTVSWYQQALGQGPQFIFQYYREEENGRGNFPPRFSGLQFPNYSSELNVNALELDDSALYLCASSSGQQNTEAFFGQGTRLTVV.

The chain employs TRBV2 and TRBJ1-5; D unclear. The CDR3 consists of 13 residues. V was clipped by 1 base and J by 6 bases, with 7 bases between them. Per germline, CDR1 SNHLY and CDR2 FYNNEI. CDR3 sequence reads: CASSEEDRQPQHF. The CDR3, as DNA: TGTGCCAGCAGTGAAGAAGATCGTCAGCCCCAGCATTTT.

This chain joins TRBV30 and TRBJ2-1; tentative D call: TRBD1 (7 bases). The V gene lost 0 bases and the J gene lost 2 bases, with 17 bases spanning the gap. CDR1 and CDR2 (germline): GTSNPN, SVGIG (reference sequence). The CDR3 contains 17 residues. CDR3 in amino acids: CAWSVGGGRGTYNEQFF. CDR3 coding DNA: TGTGCCTGGAGTGTAGGAGGGGGCAGGGGAACCTACAATGAGCAGTTCTTC.

The chain has TRBV30 and TRBJ1-5; maybe TRBD1 (6 bases). V was shortened by 2 bases and J by 5 bases, with 10 bases between the two germline ends. Germline CDR1 reads GTSNPN; CDR2 reads SVGIG (reference sequence). The CDR3 loop spans 13 amino acids. CDR3 protein: CAWSLAGDQPQHF. The CDR3 nucleotides are TGTGCCTGGAGTCTTGCAGGGGATCAGCCCCAGCATTTT. Variable domain in full (rest from reference TRBV30 and TRBJ1-5): SQTIHQWPATLVQPVGSPLSLECTVEGTSNPNLYWYRQAAGRGLQLLFYSVGIGQISSEVPQNLSASRPQDRQFILSSKKLLLSDSGFYLCAWSLAGDQPQHFGDGTRLSIL.

The rearrangement joins TRBV10-2 to TRBJ1-1; TRBD1 matches 8 bases. The CDR3 extends over 13 amino acids. The trim removed 5 bases at V and 6 bases at J, leaving 5 bases unmatched. Germline-derived CDR1 and CDR2 are WSHSY and SAAADI. DNA of the CDR3: TGCGCCAGCAGTTTTGGACAGGGCTCTGAAGCTTTCTTT. Translated, it gives CASSFGQGSEAFF.

This clone was detected only once. The chain is built from TRBV2 and TRBJ1-1; unclear D gene. Germline V lookup: CDR1 SNHLY, CDR2 FYNNEI. The V and J ends lost 6 bases and 0 bases respectively, with 2 bases between them. There are 11 residues in the CDR3. The CDR3 DNA reads as TGTGCCAGCAGGGTGAACACTGAAGCTTTCTTT. Protein product: CASRVNTEAFF. The variable domain in full, completed from reference TRBV2 and TRBJ1-1, reads EPEVTQTPSHQVTQMGQEVILRCVPISNHLYFYWYRQILGQKVEFLVSFYNNEISEKSEIFDDQFSVERPDGSNFTLKIRSTKLEDSAMYFCASRVNTEAFFGQGTRLTVV.

This clone has a single count. The chain employs TRBV4-1 and TRBJ2-5; D is ambiguous. This CDR3 contains 16 residues. Germline values: CDR1 MGHRA, CDR2 YSYEKL. Deletions cut 0 bases from V and 8 bases from J, with 19 bases between. The CDR3 bases are TGCGCCAGCAGCCAAGAGGTAGCACGGACCGGAGACACCCAGTACTTC. It codes for CASSQEVARTGDTQYF.

The chain joins TRBV6-5 to TRBJ1-5; a possible D gene is TRBD1 (5 bases). CDR3 length: 13 residues. The germline V gene has CDR1 MNHEY and CDR2 SVGAGI. V shed 5 bases and J shed 7 bases, with 12 bases lying between them. The CDR3 nucleotides are TGTGCCAGCAGTCCCCCGGGGCGGCAGCCCCAGCATTTT. It translates to CASSPPGRQPQHF.

J is TRBJ1-2 and V is TRBV27; 10 positions agree with TRBD1. The germline CDR1 and CDR2 sequences are MNHEY and SMNVEV (reference sequence). The CDR3 extends over 14 amino acids. The junction had 7 bases not matched to a gene; V was cut back by 8 bases and J by 4 bases. CDR3 region: CASAWGQGTYGYTF. For the CDR3, the DNA is TGTGCCAGCGCTTGGGGACAGGGGACCTATGGCTACACCTTC.

The chain joins TRBV7-8 to TRBJ2-1; TRBD1 agrees at 8 bases. The V gene's germline CDR1 is SGHVS and CDR2 FQNEAQ. V trimming: 6 bases; J trimming: 5 bases; junction bases outside the gene matches: 6. The CDR3 has 14 amino acids. CDR3 bases: TGTGCCAGCAGTCCAGGGGGCGCTGACAATGAGCAGTTCTTC. Translated, it gives CASSPGGADNEQFF.

The V gene is TRBV5-4, the J gene TRBJ1-1; TRBD1 might be the D (5 bases). The V gene lost 6 bases and the J gene lost 2 bases, with 23 bases spanning the gap. CDR1 SGHNT and CDR2 YYREEE come from the germline V gene (reference sequence). The CDR3 spans 17 residues. CDR3: CASTPRGVGNLNTEAFF. The CDR3 DNA follows: TGTGCCAGCACCCCTCGGGGGGTGGGAAATCTAAACACTGAAGCTTTCTTT.

The genes are TRBV4-1 and TRBJ1-2; D is unclear. CDR3 length: 18 residues. Trimming shortened V by 0 bases and J by 4 bases, and 21 bases separated the two germline ends. Germline V gene data show CDR1 as MGHRA and CDR2 as YSYEKL. The chain's CDR3 is CASSQDLVGPSGPYGYTF. CDR3 nucleotides: TGCGCCAGCAGCCAAGATCTGGTTGGTCCTTCCGGTCCCTATGGCTACACCTTC.

The chain carries TRBV6-5 and TRBJ2-7, with D possibly being TRBD1 or TRBD2 (5 bases each). The germline V and J ends were trimmed by 10 bases and 3 bases, with 13 bases remaining between them. CDR3 length: 12 amino acids. Germline values: CDR1 MNHEY, CDR2 SVGAGI. CDR3 in DNA: TGTGCCACCCGGGGACCGCACTACGAGCAGTACGTC. Residues: CATRGPHYEQYV.

The gene calls are TRBV10-3 and TRBJ1-4; D possibly corresponds to TRBD1 (5 bases). The V and J ends lost 3 bases and 8 bases respectively, with 13 bases between them. Looked up from germline, CDR1 is ENHRY and CDR2 is SYGVKD. The CDR3 loop spans 14 amino acids. This CDR3 is CAISDFRVKEKLFF. For the CDR3, the DNA is TGTGCCATCAGTGATTTCAGGGTCAAGGAAAAACTGTTTTTT.